This passage covers 18 T cell receptor beta chains from one sample sequenced in a study of cytotoxic CD8 clonotypes in ibrutinib-treated CLL. Data came from immunoSEQ multiplex PCR; TCRdb stores just in-frame clones and leaves some out. Here the sample spans roughly 130,000 clones, 70% to 80% being singletons. Sequencing was performed on PBMCs, taken after 12 months of ibrutinib treatment. The source of these receptors is a human donor with chronic lymphocytic leukemia.

The gene calls are TRBV5-1 and TRBJ2-7; D gene unclear. V was shortened by 5 bases and J by 6 bases, with 9 bases between the two germline ends. Germline V gene data show CDR1 as SGHRS and CDR2 as YFSETQ. The CDR3 runs 11 residues. The CDR3 spells CASRNLTEQYF. The CDR3 bases are TGCGCCAGCAGGAACTTGACCGAGCAGTACTTC.

This clone was seen a handful of times. The chain recombines TRBV18 with TRBJ1-1, with TRBD1 matching 10 bases. CDR3 length: 16 residues. J was trimmed by 8 bases and V by 6 bases; bases with no gene match: 15. The germline gives CDR1 KGHSH, CDR2 LQKENI. CDR3 region: CASSQTRDRGKMEAFF. CDR3 coding DNA: TGTGCCAGCTCCCAAACTAGGGACAGGGGCAAGATGGAAGCTTTCTTT.

V gene TRBV5-1 combines with J gene TRBJ2-1; TRBD2 matches at 13 bases. The V and J ends lost 6 bases and 4 bases, in that order; junction bases with no gene match: 4. Germline V lookup: CDR1 SGHRS, CDR2 YFSETQ. CDR3 length: 15 residues. In DNA, the CDR3 is TGCGCCAGCACCCCGGGACTAGCGGGATACAATGAGCAGTTCTTC. Its translation: CASTPGLAGYNEQFF.

The chain recombines TRBV5-1 with TRBJ2-7; no definite D call. The CDR3 loop spans 14 amino acids. Germline V gives CDR1 SGHRS, CDR2 YFSETQ. Between the trimmed V and J ends, which lost 1 base and 0 bases, there was a span of 8 bases. CDR3 bases: TGCGCCAGCAGCTTGTTCGGAACCTCCTACGAGCAGTACTTC. Translated, it gives CASSLFGTSYEQYF.

The CDR3: CASSLVVTDTQYF. In DNA, the CDR3 is TGTGCCAGCAGCTTAGTCGTCACAGATACGCAGTATTTT. This chain links TRBV7-9 with TRBJ2-3; no firm D call. Between the trimmed V and J ends, which lost 1 base and 2 bases, there was a span of 4 bases. Germline CDR1 SEHNR, CDR2 FQNEAQ (reference sequence). CDR3 length: 13 residues.

V is TRBV30 and J is TRBJ2-2, with TRBD2 identical over 9 bases. V shed 4 bases, J shed 4 bases, and the junction held 7 bases outside the gene matches. From germline, CDR1 is GTSNPN and CDR2 SVGIG (reference sequence). This CDR3 contains 15 residues. CDR3 residues: CAWTGGRVTTGELFF. The CDR3 nucleotides are TGTGCCTGGACAGGCGGGAGGGTGACCACCGGGGAGCTGTTTTTT.

The genes are TRBV6-1 and TRBJ2-7, with 9 bases aligning to TRBD1. The CDR3 sequence is 14 residues long. Trimming removed 8 bases from V and 5 bases from J; junction bases left unmatched: 10. Per the germline V gene, CDR1 is MNHNS and CDR2 is SASEGT. CDR3 loop: CASSASGQGHEQYF. Written as DNA, the CDR3 is TGTGCCAGCTCCGCTTCGGGACAGGGCCACGAGCAGTACTTC.

The rearrangement joins TRBV18 to TRBJ2-7, with 7 bases aligning to TRBD2. The CDR3 runs 18 residues. The trim removed 1 base at V and 1 base at J, leaving 13 bases unmatched. Per the germline V gene, CDR1 is KGHSH and CDR2 is LQKENI. The CDR3 reads CASSPLRGGRVQSYEQYF. In DNA, the CDR3 is TGTGCCAGCTCACCACTGCGTGGCGGGAGAGTACAATCCTACGAGCAGTACTTC.

This chain joins TRBV19 and TRBJ2-1, with 12 bases fitting TRBD2. V was pared by 5 bases and J by 1 base, with 9 bases of the junction left unmatched. The CDR3 contains 18 residues. From germline, CDR1 is LNHDA and CDR2 SQIVND (reference sequence). The CDR3: CASSGATSGRGSYNEQFF. The CDR3 region has the DNA TGTGCCAGTAGTGGAGCGACTAGCGGGAGAGGGTCCTACAATGAGCAGTTCTTC. The full variable domain, in which reference TRBV19 and TRBJ2-1 provide the parts outside the CDR3, is DGGITQSPKYLFRKEGQNVTLSCEQNLNHDAMYWYRQDPGQGLRLIYYSQIVNDFQKGDIAEGYSVSREKKESFPLTVTSAQKNPTAFYLCASSGATSGRGSYNEQFFGPGTRLTVL.

This clone was observed once. This CDR3 is CAYDSGMANTGELFF. The CDR3 DNA sequence: TGTGCCTACGATAGCGGGATGGCGAACACCGGGGAGCTGTTTTTT. The J gene is TRBJ2-2, the V gene TRBV30, with 8 bases lining up with TRBD2. J lost 0 bases, V lost 7 bases, and 7 bases had no gene match. Germline CDR1 and CDR2: GTSNPN and SVGIG (reference sequence). The CDR3 sequence is 15 residues long.

The chain links TRBV4-2 to TRBJ2-1; 9 bases agree with TRBD2. Losses at the gene ends were 1 base for V and 0 bases for J; bases not matched to a gene: 1. This CDR3 region has 16 residues. CDR1 is LGHNA, CDR2 YNFKEQ, per germline. The DNA for the CDR3 is TGTGCCAGCAGCCAAGGACTAGCGGACTCCTACAATGAGCAGTTCTTC. Protein product: CASSQGLADSYNEQFF.

This chain joins TRBV6-5 and TRBJ1-2; 10 positions match TRBD1. V dropped 0 bases and J dropped 8; count of bases not matched to a gene: 6. The CDR3 loop spans 15 amino acids. Germline V gene lookup returns CDR1 MNHEY and CDR2 SVGAGI. In nucleotides, the CDR3 is TGTGCCAGCAGTTACTCGAGGGACAGGGGTGACGGCTACACCTTC. Protein product: CASSYSRDRGDGYTF.

V and J are TRBV6-1 and TRBJ2-3; D may be TRBD1 or TRBD2 (5 bases each). Germline lookup yields CDR1 MNHNS and CDR2 SASEGT. V lost 5 bases, J lost 2 bases, and 14 bases lay in between. The CDR3 has 15 amino acids. This chain's CDR3 is CASSREGTLTDTQYF. The CDR3 DNA reads as TGTGCCAGCAGTCGCGAGGGGACGCTCACAGATACGCAGTATTTT.

This rearrangement joins TRBV11-3 to TRBJ1-1; tentatively, D is TRBD1 (5 bases). The CDR3 has 13 amino acids. The germline V gene has CDR1 SGHNT and CDR2 YENEEA. V lost 3 bases, J lost 4 bases, and 9 bases lay in between. CDR3 residues: CASSFGRVTEAFF. The CDR3 coding sequence is TGTGCCAGCAGCTTCGGCAGGGTCACTGAAGCTTTCTTT.

The V and J genes are TRBV7-9 and TRBJ1-5; D is possibly TRBD1 (6 bases). Trimming removed 5 bases at V and 6 bases at J, with 14 bases between. This CDR3 has 14 amino acids. Germline V lookup: CDR1 SEHNR, CDR2 FQNEAQ (reference sequence). The CDR3 DNA follows: TGTGCCAGCAGCCTATCGGGGGGCGGTCAGCCCCAGCATTTT. This codes for CASSLSGGGQPQHF.

The chain is built from TRBV11-3 and TRBJ2-1, with 12 bases lining up with TRBD2. Per the germline V gene, CDR1 is SGHNT and CDR2 is YENEEA. Unmatched junction bases numbered 10, after V lost 1 base and J lost 0 bases. The CDR3 spans 20 residues. For the CDR3, the DNA is TGTGCCAGCAGCTTAGGTCAGGGACTAGCGGGTCGGAGCTCCTACAATGAGCAGTTCTTC. Translated, it gives CASSLGQGLAGRSSYNEQFF. The complete variable domain, with remaining parts taken from reference TRBV11-3 and TRBJ2-1, reads EAGVVQSPRYKIIEKKQPVAFWCNPISGHNTLYWYLQNLGQGPELLIRYENEEAVDDSQLPKDRFSAERLKGVDSTLKIQPAELGDSAVYLCASSLGQGLAGRSSYNEQFFGPGTRLTVL.

The chain couples TRBV10-3 to TRBJ1-3; TRBD1 agrees at 7 bases. The germline V gene encodes CDR1 ENHRY and CDR2 SYGVKD. V was clipped by 6 bases and J by 5 bases; unmatched bases: 4. This CDR3 contains 13 residues. The DNA of the CDR3 is TGTGCCATCAGCGGACAGGCTCGAAACACCATATATTTT. Protein product: CAISGQARNTIYF.

The chain employs TRBV25-1 and TRBJ1-4, with TRBD1 identical over 7 bases. Germline loops: CDR1 MGHDK, CDR2 SYGVNS. The CDR3 is made up of 15 amino acids. Losses at the gene ends were 6 bases for V and 3 bases for J; bases not matched to a gene: 7. DNA for the CDR3: TGTGCCAGCAGCCTACCAGGGGGGGCTAATGAAAAACTGTTTTTT. Translated: CASSLPGGANEKLFF.